The clone carrying this TCR beta chain showed up many times. Antigen unknown. The CDR3 covers 15 residues. V dropped 4 bases and J dropped 0 bases, with 10 bases sitting between them. Germline V CDR1 and CDR2: SGHNT, YYREEE (reference sequence). These data belong to a study of spatial heterogeneity in lung cancer. Study summary: Matched bulk RNA-seq yielded a T cell transcriptional module score. Counts of TCR transcripts in tumor regions correlated strongly with that score. Overall study findings and caveats: How many expanded intratumoral alpha and beta TCRs were present tracked the tumor mutation count, which was a count of nonsynonymous mutations. Expanded TCRs classified as ubiquitous or regional were counted, and these counts tracked ubiquitous and regional nonsynonymous mutations, respectively.

A unique molecular identifier was carried by every single TCR cDNA molecule. TCRdb itself ran the 5' RACE reads through MiXCR, one entry per CDR3 protein. Of around 26,000 distinct CDR3 sequences in the sample, under 9% were seen once. The time point is: sample taken at primary tumor resection. Sequencing covered unsorted whole RNA taken from tumor, nontumor lung or frozen PBMC. V gene TRBV5-4 combines with J gene TRBJ2-2, with a weak D call TRBD1 (6 bases). This sequence originates from a male donor with early-stage non-small cell lung cancer. The starting material was lung tumor tissue, obtained at surgery. The CDR3 loop is CASSKQGSNTGELFF. Written as DNA, the CDR3 is TGTGCCAGCAGCAAACAGGGCTCGAACACCGGGGAGCTGTTTTTT.